This T cell receptor (beta chain) was identified in a study of beta chain features in type 1 diabetes. Study outcomes and limitations: All four CD4+ subsets of Type 1 diabetes patients contained TCRB CDR3s that were moderately but significantly shorter.

The germline CDR1 and CDR2 sequences are SGHTA and FQGNSA. The V segment lost 1 base and the J segment 4 bases; nucleotides outside the gene matches: 4. This CDR3 spans 15 amino acids. Note on this clone: Antigen unknown.

As every portion of the isolated RNA was reverse transcribed, the sequencing read expressed TCRB transcripts. Sequenced by immunoSEQ multiplex PCR; TCRdb stores in-frame clones only, minus some. The sample consists of roughly 150,000 clones, 7.8% of them appearing once. Sequenced sample: central memory CD4+ T cells from blood. The TCR comes from a woman aged 40-49 years with type 1 diabetes. The chain has TRBV7-2 and TRBJ2-5, with TRBD1 matching over 9 bases. CDR3 loop: CASSLGPDRGETQYF. DNA for the CDR3: TGTGCCAGCAGCTTAGGGCCGGACAGGGGAGAGACCCAGTACTTC.